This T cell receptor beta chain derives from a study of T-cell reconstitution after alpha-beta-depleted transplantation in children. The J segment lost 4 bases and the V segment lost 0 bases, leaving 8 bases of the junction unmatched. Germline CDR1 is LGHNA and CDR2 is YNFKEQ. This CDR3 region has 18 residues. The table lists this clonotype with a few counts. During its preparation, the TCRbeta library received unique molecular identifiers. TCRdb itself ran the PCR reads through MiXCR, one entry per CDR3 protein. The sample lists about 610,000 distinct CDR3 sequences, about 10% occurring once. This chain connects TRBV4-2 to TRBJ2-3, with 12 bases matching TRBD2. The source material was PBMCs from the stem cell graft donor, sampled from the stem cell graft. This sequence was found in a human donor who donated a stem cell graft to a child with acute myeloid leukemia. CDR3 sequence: CASSQESLLAGGSDTQYF. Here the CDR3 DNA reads TGTGCCAGCAGCCAAGAATCCCTGCTAGCGGGAGGGTCAGATACGCAGTATTTT.